The 7 T cell receptor beta chains below all came from one sample that was sequenced in a study of Ad26.COV2.S vaccination and SARS-CoV-2 variants. Clones were sequenced by immunoSEQ multiplex PCR, and TCRdb holds only the in-frame ones, with some missing. The table includes 350,000 to 500,000 clones, roughly 87% detected once. Described treatment: about 20 received Ad26.COV2.S at low or high dose, single or two shots; 5 received placebo; per-sample allocation not given. The samples were gathered on day 63 after the first injection of vaccine or placebo. Material: peripheral blood, obtained in a trial of Ad26.COV2.S vaccine versus placebo. These receptors originate from a person aged 18-60 years who received the Ad26.COV2.S COVID-19 vaccine or a placebo.

The CDR3 is CASGTPIEQYF. The DNA for the CDR3 is TGTGCCAGCGGGACCCCGATCGAGCAGTACTTC. This chain links TRBV28 with TRBJ2-7, with D possibly being TRBD1 or TRBD2 (5 bases each). The CDR3 is 11 amino acids. The germline gives CDR1 MDHEN, CDR2 SYDVKM. V dropped 8 bases and J dropped 6 bases, with 11 bases sitting between them.

This clone was observed a single time. The genes are TRBV10-3 and TRBJ2-5, with D tentatively TRBD1 or TRBD2 (6 bases each). CDR1 is ENHRY, CDR2 SYGVKD, per germline. The CDR3 is 16 residues long. The V end was cut by 2 bases, the J end by 4 bases, with 17 bases between. The CDR3, as DNA: TGTGCCATCAGTGAGCCGAGGGGGAGGTTGGGAGAGACCCAGTACTTC. Translating it yields CAISEPRGRLGETQYF.

The chain carries TRBV5-4 and TRBJ1-4, with 8 nucleotides matching TRBD1. Germline CDR1 SGHNT, CDR2 YYREEE (reference sequence). The length of the CDR3 is 17 residues. The ends lost 0 bases at V and 4 bases at J; junction bases unmatched: 8. The CDR3 loop reads CASSLAGRGLGNEKLFF. CDR3 coding DNA: TGTGCCAGCAGCTTGGCTGGCAGGGGGCTAGGTAATGAAAAACTGTTTTTT.

The chain couples TRBV11-2 to TRBJ2-1; D uncertain. The germline V and J ends were trimmed by 3 bases and 1 base, with 7 bases remaining between them. From germline, CDR1 is SGHAT and CDR2 FQNNGV. This CDR3 spans 14 amino acids. This chain's CDR3 is CASSFSVSYNEQFF. The DNA of the CDR3 is TGTGCCAGCAGCTTTTCCGTTTCCTACAATGAGCAGTTCTTC.

The rearrangement links TRBV6-5 to TRBJ2-1, with 12 bases fitting TRBD2. V was clipped by 5 bases and J by 9 bases; unmatched bases: 8. The CDR3 covers 15 residues. Germline CDR1 is MNHEY and CDR2 is SVGAGI. The CDR3 loop is CASSLTSGRGSEQFF. CDR3 nucleotides: TGTGCCAGCAGTCTGACTAGCGGGAGAGGAAGTGAGCAGTTCTTC.

V usage is TRBV24-1 and J usage is TRBJ2-3, with 11 bases aligning to TRBD2. The germline gives CDR1 KGHDR, CDR2 SFDVKD. The trim removed 5 bases at V and 4 bases at J, leaving 19 bases unmatched. The CDR3 loop spans 20 amino acids. CDR3 in DNA: TGTGCCACCAGTGGTCCCGTGGCGCCACCCGGGACTAGCGGCCCAGATACGCAGTATTTT. Protein: CATSGPVAPPGTSGPDTQYF.

V gene TRBV7-9 combines with J gene TRBJ2-2; the D is unclear. This CDR3 is 13 amino acids long. The V end was cut by 2 bases, the J end by 5 bases, with 6 bases between. CDR1 SEHNR and CDR2 FQNEAQ come from the germline V gene (reference sequence). CDR3 sequence: CASSLRETGELFF. The DNA of the CDR3 is TGTGCCAGCAGCTTAAGAGAGACCGGGGAGCTGTTTTTT.